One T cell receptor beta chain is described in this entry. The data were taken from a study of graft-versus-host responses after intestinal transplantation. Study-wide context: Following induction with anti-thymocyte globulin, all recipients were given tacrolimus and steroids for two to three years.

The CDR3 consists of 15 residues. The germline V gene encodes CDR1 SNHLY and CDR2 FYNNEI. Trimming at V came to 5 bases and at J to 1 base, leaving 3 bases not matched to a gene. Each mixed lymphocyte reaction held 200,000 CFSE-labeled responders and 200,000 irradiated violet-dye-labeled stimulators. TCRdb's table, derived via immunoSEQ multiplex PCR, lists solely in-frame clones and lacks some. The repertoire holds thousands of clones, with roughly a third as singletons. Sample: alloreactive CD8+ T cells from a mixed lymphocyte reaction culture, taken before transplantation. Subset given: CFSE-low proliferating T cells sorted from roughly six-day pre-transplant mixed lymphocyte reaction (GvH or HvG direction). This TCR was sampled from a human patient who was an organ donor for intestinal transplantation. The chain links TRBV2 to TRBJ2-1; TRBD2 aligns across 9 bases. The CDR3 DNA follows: TGTGCCAGCAGTCCTAGCGGGGATTCCTACAATGAGCAGTTCTTC. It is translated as CASSPSGDSYNEQFF. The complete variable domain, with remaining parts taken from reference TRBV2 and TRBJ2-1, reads EPEVTQTPSHQVTQMGQEVILRCVPISNHLYFYWYRQILGQKVEFLVSFYNNEISEKSEIFDDQFSVERPDGSNFTLKIRSTKLEDSAMYFCASSPSGDSYNEQFFGPGTRLTVL.